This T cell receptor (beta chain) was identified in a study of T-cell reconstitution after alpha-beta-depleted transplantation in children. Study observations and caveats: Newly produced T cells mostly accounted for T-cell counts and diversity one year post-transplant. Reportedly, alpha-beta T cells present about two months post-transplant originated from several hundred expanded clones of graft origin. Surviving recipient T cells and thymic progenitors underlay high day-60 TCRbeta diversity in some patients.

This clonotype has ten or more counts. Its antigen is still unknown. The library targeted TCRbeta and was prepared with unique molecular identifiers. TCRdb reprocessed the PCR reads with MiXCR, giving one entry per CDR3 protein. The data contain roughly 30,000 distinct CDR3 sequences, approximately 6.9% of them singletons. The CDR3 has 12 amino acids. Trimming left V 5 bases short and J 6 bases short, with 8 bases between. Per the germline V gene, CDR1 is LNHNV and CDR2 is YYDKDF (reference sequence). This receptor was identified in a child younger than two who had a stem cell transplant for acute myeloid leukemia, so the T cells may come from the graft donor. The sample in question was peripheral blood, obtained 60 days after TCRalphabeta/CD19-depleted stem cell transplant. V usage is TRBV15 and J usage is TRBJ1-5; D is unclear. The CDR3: CATSLRGQPQHF. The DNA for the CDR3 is TGTGCCACCAGCCTCCGTGGTCAGCCCCAGCATTTT.